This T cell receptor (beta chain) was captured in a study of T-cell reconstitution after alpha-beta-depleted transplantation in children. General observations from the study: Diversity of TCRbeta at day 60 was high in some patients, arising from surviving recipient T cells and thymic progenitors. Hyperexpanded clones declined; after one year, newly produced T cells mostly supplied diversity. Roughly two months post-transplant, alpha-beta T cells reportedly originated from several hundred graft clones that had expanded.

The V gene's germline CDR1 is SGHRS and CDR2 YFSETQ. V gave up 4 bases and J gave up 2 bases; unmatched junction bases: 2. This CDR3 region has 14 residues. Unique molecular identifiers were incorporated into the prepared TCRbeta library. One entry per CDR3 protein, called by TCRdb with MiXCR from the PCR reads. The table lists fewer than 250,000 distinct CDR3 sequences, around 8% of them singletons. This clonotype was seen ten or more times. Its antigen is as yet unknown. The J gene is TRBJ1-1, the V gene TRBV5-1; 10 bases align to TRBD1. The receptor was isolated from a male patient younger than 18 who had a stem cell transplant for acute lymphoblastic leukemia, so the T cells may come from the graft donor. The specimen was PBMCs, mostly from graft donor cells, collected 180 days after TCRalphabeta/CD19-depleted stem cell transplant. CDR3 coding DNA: TGCGCCAGCAGCCGGGACAGGGGAAACACTGAAGCTTTCTTT. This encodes CASSRDRGNTEAFF.